What follows are 14 T cell receptor beta chains derived from one specimen sequenced in a study of blood T cell repertoires in COVID-19. Data came from immunoSEQ multiplex PCR; TCRdb stores just in-frame clones and leaves some out. The sample carries 95,000 to 120,000 clones, about two thirds recorded once. Sequenced: peripheral blood. The source of these receptors is a woman between 40 and 55 years old with acute or convalescent COVID-19.

This chain links TRBV19 with TRBJ1-1; D call uncertain. The CDR3 has 13 residues. Germline values: CDR1 LNHDA, CDR2 SQIVND (reference sequence). V was shortened by 2 bases and J by 5 bases, with 9 bases between the two germline ends. The CDR3 coding sequence is TGTGCCAGTAGTATAAAATCGGGAACTGAAGCTTTCTTT. Protein sequence: CASSIKSGTEAFF.

The sample holds many counts of this clone. The chain carries TRBV23-1 and TRBJ2-2; TRBD2 is a possible D gene (6 bases). TRBV23-1 is filed as an ORF, its function uncertain. The CDR3 is made up of 11 amino acids. V shed 6 bases and J shed 9 bases, with 8 bases lying between them. CDR3 DNA sequence: TGCGCCAGCAGCCGGGGGAGGGAGCTGTTTTTT. Translated: CASSRGRELFF.

The genes are TRBV5-1 and TRBJ2-2; 7 bases are a match to TRBD1. CDR1 SGHRS and CDR2 YFSETQ come from the germline V gene. The CDR3 has 14 residues. J was trimmed by 3 bases and V by 5 bases; bases with no gene match: 4. CDR3 sequence reads: CASRPGTDTGELFF. The CDR3 DNA is TGCGCCAGCAGGCCCGGGACAGACACCGGGGAGCTGTTTTTT.

This chain joins TRBV5-6 and TRBJ1-1; 8 bases are a match to TRBD1. V shed 0 bases and J 0 bases; nucleotides not matched to a gene: 1. CDR3 length: 15 residues. Germline loops: CDR1 SGHDT, CDR2 YYEEEE. The CDR3 DNA reads as TGTGCCAGCAGCTTGGGGACAGGGCTGAACACTGAAGCTTTCTTT. This encodes CASSLGTGLNTEAFF.

The CDR3 region is CASSLEPSGQTQYF. The CDR3 DNA is TGTGCCAGCAGCTTAGAACCTAGCGGGCAGACCCAGTACTTC. The chain is built from TRBV11-2 and TRBJ2-5; TRBD2 aligns across 8 bases. The ends lost 0 bases at V and 6 bases at J; junction bases unmatched: 3. The CDR3 is 14 amino acids. Germline CDR1 reads SGHAT; CDR2 reads FQNNGV. Filled out from reference TRBV11-2 and TRBJ2-5, the complete variable domain reads EAGVAQSPRYKIIEKRQSVAFWCNPISGHATLYWYQQILGQGPKLLIQFQNNGVVDDSQLPKDRFSAERLKGVDSTLKIQPAKLEDSAVYLCASSLEPSGQTQYFGPGTRLLVL.

The chain links TRBV5-1 to TRBJ1-6, with 7 bases matching TRBD1. The J segment lost 7 bases and the V segment lost 0 bases, leaving 7 bases of the junction unmatched. CDR3 size: 16 residues. Germline assignment: CDR1 SGHRS and CDR2 YFSETQ. The CDR3 DNA reads as TGCGCCAGCAGCTTGGACCCACAGGGGTACAATTCACCCCTCCACTTT. It encodes CASSLDPQGYNSPLHF.

This clone was observed a single time. V usage is TRBV19 and J usage is TRBJ2-7; the match to TRBD1 covers 9 bases. The CDR3 spans 15 residues. Germline trimming cut 5 bases from V and 1 base from J; bases unmatched to any gene: 6. CDR1 LNHDA and CDR2 SQIVND come from the germline V gene (reference sequence). The DNA of the CDR3 is TGTGCCAGTAGTTCAACACAGGGGGCATCCTACGAGCAGTACTTC. It yields the protein CASSSTQGASYEQYF.

The V call is TRBV5-6, the J call TRBJ2-7; the D is unclear. This CDR3 is built from 13 residues. Trimming cost V 4 bases and J 0 bases, with 8 bases left between them. The V gene's germline CDR1 is SGHDT and CDR2 YYEEEE. The chain's CDR3 is CASSLDGSYEQYF. The DNA for the CDR3 is TGTGCCAGCAGCCTGGACGGCTCCTACGAGCAGTACTTC.

The gene calls are TRBV7-3 and TRBJ2-2, with TRBD1 matching 10 bases. The CDR3 is made up of 15 amino acids. CDR1 and CDR2 (germline): SGHTA, FQGTGA. Germline trimming cut 5 bases from V and 8 bases from J; bases unmatched to any gene: 8. DNA for the CDR3: TGTGCCAGCAGCCCCCGACAGGGGGCTAGTGGGGAGCTGTTTTTT. It encodes CASSPRQGASGELFF.

The chain joins TRBV6-5 to TRBJ1-2; 9 nucleotides align to TRBD1. Looked up from germline, CDR1 is MNHEY and CDR2 is SVGAGI. The ends lost 6 bases at V and 4 bases at J; junction bases unmatched: 9. The CDR3 length is 15 residues. CDR3 loop: CASRPTGGGLYGYTF. In DNA form, the CDR3 reads TGTGCCAGCAGACCGACAGGGGGGGGCCTCTATGGCTACACCTTC.

The J gene is TRBJ1-1, the V gene TRBV9; D gene ambiguous. Germline V gene data show CDR1 as SGDLS and CDR2 as YYNGEE. The CDR3 has 15 residues. V was shortened by 3 bases and J by 3 bases, with 15 bases between the two germline ends. The CDR3 nucleotides are TGTGCCAGCAGCGCACAATGGGAGGGATACACTGAAGCTTTCTTT. Its protein is CASSAQWEGYTEAFF.

This clone was found a few times. The V call is TRBV6-5, the J call TRBJ1-6; the D is unclear. The germline V gene has CDR1 MNHEY and CDR2 SVGAGI. The V end was cut by 4 bases, the J end by 8 bases, with 18 bases between. The CDR3 covers 16 residues. The CDR3 DNA reads as TGTGCCAGCAGTTTGAGGGATAGTCCGCGGGATTCACCCCTCCACTTT. Translation: CASSLRDSPRDSPLHF.

The rearrangement joins TRBV7-2 to TRBJ1-5; the match to TRBD1 covers 7 bases. The CDR3 length is 15 residues. Germline CDR1 is SGHTA and CDR2 is FQGNSA. Losses at the gene ends were 1 base for V and 5 bases for J; bases not matched to a gene: 5. CDR3 sequence reads: CASSLGQGFYQPQHF. The CDR3, as DNA: TGTGCCAGCAGCTTAGGACAGGGATTCTATCAGCCCCAGCATTTT.

This chain links TRBV28 with TRBJ1-2, with TRBD1 matching over 8 bases. Looked up from germline, CDR1 is MDHEN and CDR2 is SYDVKM. This CDR3 contains 14 residues. V trimming: 6 bases; J trimming: 8 bases; junction bases outside the gene matches: 11. CDR3 loop: CASRSPLGDRGYTF. The CDR3 nucleotides read TGTGCCAGCAGGTCCCCTTTGGGGGACAGGGGCTACACCTTC.